Sequencing of this TCR beta chain was carried out in a study of cytomegalovirus exposure and HLA in healthy donors. Study conclusions and caveats: Investigators reported 150 to 200 TCR beta chains as tied to cytomegalovirus. Across donors, most TCRs were seen rarely, yet some public ones were widespread.

Remarks on this clone: Its cognate antigen is unknown. The germline gene is not matched at one end of the junction; a read error may be the cause.

The method was immunoSEQ multiplex PCR; TCRdb's version includes in-frame clones alone and lacks a portion of them. Among 50,000 to 80,000 clones listed, more than 85% were seen once. This CDR3 is built from 15 residues. Germline CDR1 SGHDT, CDR2 YYEEEE. This chain links TRBV5-6 with TRBJ2-7; the match to TRBD2 covers 7 bases. Material for sequencing was PBMCs. This clonotype was sampled from a young woman in good health and CMV-seronegative. The CDR3 DNA follows: TGTGCCAGCAGCGTATACCTAGCGGAACCCTACGACCAGTACTTC. Translated: CASSVYLAEPYDQYF.